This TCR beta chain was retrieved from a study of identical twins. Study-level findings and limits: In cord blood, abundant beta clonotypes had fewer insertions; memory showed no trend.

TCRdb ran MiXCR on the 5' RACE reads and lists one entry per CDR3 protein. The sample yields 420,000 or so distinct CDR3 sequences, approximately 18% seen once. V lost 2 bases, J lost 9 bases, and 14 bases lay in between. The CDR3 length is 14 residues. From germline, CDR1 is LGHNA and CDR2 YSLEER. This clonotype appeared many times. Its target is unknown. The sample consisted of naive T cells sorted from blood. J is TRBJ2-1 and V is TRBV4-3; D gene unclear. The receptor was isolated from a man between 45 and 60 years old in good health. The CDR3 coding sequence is TGCGCCAGCAGCCAACGTCCGTCTTTGGGTGAGCAGTTCTTC. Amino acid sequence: CASSQRPSLGEQFF.